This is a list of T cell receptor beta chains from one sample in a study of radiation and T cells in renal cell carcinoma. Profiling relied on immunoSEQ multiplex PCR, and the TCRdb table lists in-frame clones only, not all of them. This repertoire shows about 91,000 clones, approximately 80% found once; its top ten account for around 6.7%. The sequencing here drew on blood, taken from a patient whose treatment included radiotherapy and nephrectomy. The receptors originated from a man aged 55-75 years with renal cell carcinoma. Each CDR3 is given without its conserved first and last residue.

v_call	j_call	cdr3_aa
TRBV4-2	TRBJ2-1	ASSLTSGRFSSYNEQF
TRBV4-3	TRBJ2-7	ASSPGTGSYEQY
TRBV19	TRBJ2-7	ASSPRRRGLYEQY
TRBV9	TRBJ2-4	ASSVGLAGGLGNIQY
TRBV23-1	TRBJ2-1	ASSRWTSGRAREQF
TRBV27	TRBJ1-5	ASSLVGHGNQPQH
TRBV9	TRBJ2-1	ASSVYPTSGSSYNEQF
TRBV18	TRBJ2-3	ASSASPPGGGTDTQY
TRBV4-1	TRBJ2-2	ASSQVTDGRATGELF
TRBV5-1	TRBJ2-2	ASSLARNTGELF
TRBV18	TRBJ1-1	ASSPLRGTGGTEAF
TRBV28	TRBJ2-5	ASSLVVPFTPQETQY
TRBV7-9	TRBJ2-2	ASSFPQLAGGSNTGELF
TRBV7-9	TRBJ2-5	ASHQGIQETQY
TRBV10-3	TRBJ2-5	AISRGETQY
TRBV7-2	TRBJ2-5	ASSLSGRAEETQY
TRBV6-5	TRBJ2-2	ASSRLLTGPGELF
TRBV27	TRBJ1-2	ASSLRAGGYYGYT
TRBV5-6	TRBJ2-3	ASSSMREGITSTDTQY
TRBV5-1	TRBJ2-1	ASSLTDIHSYNEQF
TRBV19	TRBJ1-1	ASSPNRGNTEAF
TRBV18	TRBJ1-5	ASSPNRGGQPQH
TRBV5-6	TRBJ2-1	ASSSPGPGHNEQF
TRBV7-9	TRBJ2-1	ASSSGTSGVVGGEQF
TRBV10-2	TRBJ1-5	ASSGDPDRGSLRQPQH
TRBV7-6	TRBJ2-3	ASSLPPTDTQY
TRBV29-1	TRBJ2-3	SVALAGAFADYTDTQY
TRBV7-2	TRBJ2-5	ASSLGTSGRETQY
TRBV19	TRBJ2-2	ATAGLAESGELF
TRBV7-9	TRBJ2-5	ASSRDRVLETQY
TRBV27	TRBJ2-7	ASSPGDGRYEQY
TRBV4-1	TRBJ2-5	ASSHFLGGEETQY
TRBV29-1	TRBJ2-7	SVDGGSYEQY
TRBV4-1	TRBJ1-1	ASSQGFLGLVNTEAF
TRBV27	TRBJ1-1	ASSLPPPRGGRMNTEAF
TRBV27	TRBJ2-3	ASSLTYTDTQY
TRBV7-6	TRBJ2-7	ASSLGTGGRGEQY
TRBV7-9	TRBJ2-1	ASSDRLGRNNNEQF
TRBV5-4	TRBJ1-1	ASSRIGLRMNTEAF
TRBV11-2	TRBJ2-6	ASSFRGAGANVLT
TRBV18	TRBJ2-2	ASSPVGLNTGELF
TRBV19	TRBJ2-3	ASSVDRASSQY